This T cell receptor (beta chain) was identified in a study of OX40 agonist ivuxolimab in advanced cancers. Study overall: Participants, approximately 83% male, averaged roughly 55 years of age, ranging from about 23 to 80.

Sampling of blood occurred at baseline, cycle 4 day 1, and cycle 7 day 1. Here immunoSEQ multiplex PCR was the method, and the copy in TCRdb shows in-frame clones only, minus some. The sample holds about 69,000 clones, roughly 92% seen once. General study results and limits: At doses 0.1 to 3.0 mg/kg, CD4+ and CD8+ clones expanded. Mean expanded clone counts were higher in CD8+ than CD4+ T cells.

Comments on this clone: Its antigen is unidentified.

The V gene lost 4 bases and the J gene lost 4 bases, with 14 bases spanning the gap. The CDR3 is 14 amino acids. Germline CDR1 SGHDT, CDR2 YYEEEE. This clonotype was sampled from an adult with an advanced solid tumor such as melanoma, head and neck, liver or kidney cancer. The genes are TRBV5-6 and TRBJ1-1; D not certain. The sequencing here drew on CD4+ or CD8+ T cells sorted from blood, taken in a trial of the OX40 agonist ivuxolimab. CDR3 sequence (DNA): TGTGCCAGCAGCATGCTAGAAACGGGCACTGAAGCTTTCTTT. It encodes CASSMLETGTEAFF.